This T cell receptor (beta chain) was found in a study of blood T cell repertoires in COVID-19. The germline CDR1 and CDR2 sequences are SGHRS and YFSETQ. Unmatched junction bases numbered 9, after V lost 4 bases and J lost 4 bases. This CDR3 contains 15 residues. The authors' processing: It was from reference gene primer amplification that nucleated cell counts were estimated. Method: immunoSEQ multiplex PCR; TCRdb's copy keeps in-frame clones and lacks some. Clone size and the V and J calls come from that table; the DNA yielded D and trimming. Among roughly 300,000 clones listed, about 90% were seen once.

The V and J genes are TRBV5-1 and TRBJ2-7; 9 bases fit TRBD2. Sequencing used peripheral blood. This TCR came from a man between 18 and 29 years old who had recovered from COVID-19. CDR3 DNA: TGCGCCAGCAGCGATCCGGGACTAGCACCTTACGAGCAGTACTTC. Protein product: CASSDPGLAPYEQYF. The variable domain in full, completed from reference TRBV5-1 and TRBJ2-7, reads KAGVTQTPRYLIKTRGQQVTLSCSPISGHRSVSWYQQTPGQGLQFLFEYFSETQRNKGNFPGRFSGRQFSNSRSEMNVSTLELGDSALYLCASSDPGLAPYEQYFGPGTRLTVT.